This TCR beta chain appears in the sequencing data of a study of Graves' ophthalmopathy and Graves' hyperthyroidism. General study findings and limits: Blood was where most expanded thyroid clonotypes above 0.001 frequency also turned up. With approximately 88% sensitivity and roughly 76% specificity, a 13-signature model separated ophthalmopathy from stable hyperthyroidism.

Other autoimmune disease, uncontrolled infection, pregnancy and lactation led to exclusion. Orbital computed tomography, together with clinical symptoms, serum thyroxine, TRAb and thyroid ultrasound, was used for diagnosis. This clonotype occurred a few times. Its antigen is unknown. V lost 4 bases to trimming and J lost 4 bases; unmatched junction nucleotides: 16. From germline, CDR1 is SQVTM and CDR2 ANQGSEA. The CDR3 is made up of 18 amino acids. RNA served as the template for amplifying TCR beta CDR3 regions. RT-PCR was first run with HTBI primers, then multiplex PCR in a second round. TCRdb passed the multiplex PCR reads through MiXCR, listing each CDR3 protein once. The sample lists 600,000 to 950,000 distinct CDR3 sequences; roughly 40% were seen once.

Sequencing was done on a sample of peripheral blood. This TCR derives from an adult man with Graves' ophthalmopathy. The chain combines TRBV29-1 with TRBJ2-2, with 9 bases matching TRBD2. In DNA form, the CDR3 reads TGCAGCGTTGTCGTGAGTAGCGGGGGTGAAAGGAGCACCGGGGAGCTGTTTTTT. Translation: CSVVVSSGGERSTGELFF.